This TCR beta chain was recovered during a study of cytomegalovirus exposure and HLA in healthy donors. Notes on this clone: Antigen unknown.

13 Jbeta primers and 60 Vbeta primers were used for the PCR. The table came from immunoSEQ multiplex PCR; TCRdb's copy has only in-frame clones and leaves some out. The data hold about 57,000 clones, with about 83% observed a single time. Study-level points and caveats: It is likely that the observed cluster of highly shared sequence variants was a sequencing artifact. Per published accounts, TCR beta sequences correctly predicted the HLA-A and HLA-B alleles of most subjects.

With 6 bases removed from V and 5 bases from J, the gap between germline ends came to 19 bases. Per the germline V gene, CDR1 is MNHEY and CDR2 is SVGAGI. CDR3 length: 15 residues. V gene TRBV6-5 combines with J gene TRBJ1-1; D perhaps matches TRBD1 (5 bases). The receptor's source is a man in his thirties or forties in good health and CMV-seronegative. The sequenced material came from PBMCs. For the CDR3, the DNA is TGTGCCAGCAGACCCCAAGGGGCCGGATCGACTGAAGCTTTCTTT. Translation: CASRPQGAGSTEAFF.